This TCR beta chain stems from a study of blood T cell repertoires in COVID-19. Study as a whole: Nucleic acid was either cDNA or gDNA, and it came from T cells, B-cell-depleted T cells, or PBMCs.

Germline V lookup: CDR1 MNHEY, CDR2 SMNVEV (reference sequence). V was clipped by 6 bases and J by 8 bases; unmatched bases: 12. The CDR3 extends over 14 amino acids. This clone is a singleton in its sample. The protocol was immunoSEQ multiplex PCR, while the TCRdb copy is restricted to in-frame clones and leaves out a portion. The repertoire consists of about 480,000 clones, with 70% to 90% occurring once and the leading ten covering 1.8%. The TCR originated in a woman aged 40 to 50 who had recovered from COVID-19. The V and J genes are TRBV27 and TRBJ1-2, with 7 bases that match TRBD1. The sequencing input was PBMCs or T cells enriched from blood (not recorded which). CDR3 DNA sequence: TGTGCCAGCAGGAGAATCGACAGGGCGGCAGGCTACACCTTC. Protein: CASRRIDRAAGYTF.